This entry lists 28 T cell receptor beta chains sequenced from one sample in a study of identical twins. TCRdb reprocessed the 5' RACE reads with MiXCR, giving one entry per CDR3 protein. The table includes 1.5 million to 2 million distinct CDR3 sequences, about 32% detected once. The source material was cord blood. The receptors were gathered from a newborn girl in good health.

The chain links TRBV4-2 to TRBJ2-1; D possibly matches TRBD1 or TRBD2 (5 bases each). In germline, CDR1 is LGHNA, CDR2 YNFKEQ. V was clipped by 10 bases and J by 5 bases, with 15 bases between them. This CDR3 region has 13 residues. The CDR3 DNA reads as TGTGCCACCCAGCGAAGGGACGACAATGAGCAGTTCTTC. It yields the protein CATQRRDDNEQFF.

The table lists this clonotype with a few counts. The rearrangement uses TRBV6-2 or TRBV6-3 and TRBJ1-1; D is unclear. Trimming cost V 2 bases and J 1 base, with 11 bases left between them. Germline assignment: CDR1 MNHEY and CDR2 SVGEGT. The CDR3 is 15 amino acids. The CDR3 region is CASSYTRLGNTEAFF. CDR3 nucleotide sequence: TGTGCCAGCAGTTACACCAGACTTGGGAACACTGAAGCTTTCTTT.

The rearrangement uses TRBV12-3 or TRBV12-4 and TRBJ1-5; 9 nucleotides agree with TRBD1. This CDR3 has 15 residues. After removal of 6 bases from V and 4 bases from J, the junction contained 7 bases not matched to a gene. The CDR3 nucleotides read TGTGCCAGCAGACGCCCCGGGACAGGGAATCAGCCCCAGCATTTT. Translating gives CASRRPGTGNQPQHF.

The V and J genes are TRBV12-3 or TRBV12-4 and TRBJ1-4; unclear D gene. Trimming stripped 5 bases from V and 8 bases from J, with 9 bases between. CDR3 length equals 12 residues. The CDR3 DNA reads TGTGCCAGCAGTCCGACACCGGAAAAACTGTTTTTT. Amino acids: CASSPTPEKLFF.

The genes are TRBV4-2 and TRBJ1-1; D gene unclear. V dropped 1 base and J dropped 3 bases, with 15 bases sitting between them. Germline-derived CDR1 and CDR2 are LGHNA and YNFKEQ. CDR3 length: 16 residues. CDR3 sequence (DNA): TGTGCCAGCAGCCAAGTGGGCGGGGTGGGGTACACTGAAGCTTTCTTT. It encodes CASSQVGGVGYTEAFF.

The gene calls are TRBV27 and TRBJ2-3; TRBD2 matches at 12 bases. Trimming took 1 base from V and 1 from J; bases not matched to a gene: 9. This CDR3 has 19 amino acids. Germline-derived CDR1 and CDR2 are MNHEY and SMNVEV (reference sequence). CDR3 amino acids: CASSLLTSGGRSGTDTQYF. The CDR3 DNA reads TGTGCCAGCAGTTTATTGACTAGCGGGGGTAGGTCGGGCACAGATACGCAGTATTTT.

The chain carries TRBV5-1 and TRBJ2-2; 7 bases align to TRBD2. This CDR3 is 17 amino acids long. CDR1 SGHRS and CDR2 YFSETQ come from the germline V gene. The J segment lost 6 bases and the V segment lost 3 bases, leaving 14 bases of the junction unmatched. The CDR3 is CASSYQPGLSNAGELFF. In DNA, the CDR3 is TGCGCCAGCAGCTATCAACCGGGACTATCCAACGCCGGGGAGCTGTTTTTT.

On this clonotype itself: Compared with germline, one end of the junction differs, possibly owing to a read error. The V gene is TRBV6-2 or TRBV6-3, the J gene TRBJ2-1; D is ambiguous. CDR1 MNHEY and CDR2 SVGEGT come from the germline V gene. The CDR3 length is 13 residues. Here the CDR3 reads CASMSSSCNEQFF. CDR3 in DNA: TGTGCCAGCATGTCCAGCTCCTGCAATGAGCAGTTCTTC.

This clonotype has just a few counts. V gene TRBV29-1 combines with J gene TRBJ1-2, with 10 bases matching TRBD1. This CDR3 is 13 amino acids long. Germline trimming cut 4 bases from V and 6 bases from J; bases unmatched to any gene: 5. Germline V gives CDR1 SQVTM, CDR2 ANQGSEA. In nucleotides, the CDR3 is TGCAGCGTTGTGGGGACAGGGGTTGATGGCTACACCTTC. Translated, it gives CSVVGTGVDGYTF.

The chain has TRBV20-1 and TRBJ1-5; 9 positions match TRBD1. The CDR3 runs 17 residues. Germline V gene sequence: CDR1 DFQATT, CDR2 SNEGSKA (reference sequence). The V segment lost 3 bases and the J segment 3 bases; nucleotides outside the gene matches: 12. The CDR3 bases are TGCAGTGCTAGCTGGACGCCGGACAGGGGTCACAATCAGCCCCAGCATTTT. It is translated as CSASWTPDRGHNQPQHF.

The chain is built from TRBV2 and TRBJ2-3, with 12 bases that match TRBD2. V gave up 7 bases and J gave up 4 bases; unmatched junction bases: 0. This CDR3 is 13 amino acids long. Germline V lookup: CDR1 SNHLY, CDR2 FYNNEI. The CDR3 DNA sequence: TGTGCCAGCACTAGCGGGGGGGCAGATACGCAGTATTTT. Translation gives CASTSGGADTQYF.

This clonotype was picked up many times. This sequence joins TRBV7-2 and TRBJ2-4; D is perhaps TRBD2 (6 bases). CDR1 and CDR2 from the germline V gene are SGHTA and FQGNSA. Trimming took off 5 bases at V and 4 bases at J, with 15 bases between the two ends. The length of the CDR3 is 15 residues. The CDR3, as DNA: TGTGCCAGCAGCCCTGGGGGACTGTTGAAAAACATTCAGTACTTC. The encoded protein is CASSPGGLLKNIQYF.

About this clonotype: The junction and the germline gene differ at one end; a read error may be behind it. Here the CDR3 reads CVSSYPEGWSSYEQYF. In DNA, the CDR3 is TGTGTCAGCAGCTATCCGGAGGGGTGGAGCTCCTACGAGCAGTACTTC. V is TRBV7-9 and J is TRBJ2-7; perhaps TRBD2 as D (6 bases). This CDR3 is 16 amino acids long. Germline-derived CDR1 and CDR2 are SEHNR and FQNEAQ (reference sequence).

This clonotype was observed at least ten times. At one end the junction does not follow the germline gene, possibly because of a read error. The CDR3 protein is CASSFGTSYNEQFF. DNA of the CDR3: TGTGCCAGCAGCTTCGGGACTAGCTACAATGAGCAGTTCTTC. The chain joins TRBV5-1 to TRBJ2-1; 8 bases match TRBD2. The germline V gene has CDR1 SGHRS and CDR2 YFSETQ. There are 14 residues in the CDR3.

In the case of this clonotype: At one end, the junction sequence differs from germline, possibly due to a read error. The chain's CDR3 is CAINESFYEQYF. The DNA of the CDR3 is TGTGCCATCAATGAGAGTTTCTACGAGCAGTACTTC. The chain carries TRBV10-3 and TRBJ2-4; D unclear. The DNA end favors TRBJ2-7, so the J call may be wrong. The CDR3 is 12 amino acids. Germline lookup yields CDR1 ENHRY and CDR2 SYGVKD.

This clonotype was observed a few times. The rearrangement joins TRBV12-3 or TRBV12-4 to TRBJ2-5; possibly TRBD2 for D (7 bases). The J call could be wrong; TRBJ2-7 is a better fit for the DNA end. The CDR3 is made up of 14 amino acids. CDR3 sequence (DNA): TGTGCCAGCAGTTTAGCGGGGGGGCTCAACGAGCAGTACTTC. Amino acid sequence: CASSLAGGLNEQYF.

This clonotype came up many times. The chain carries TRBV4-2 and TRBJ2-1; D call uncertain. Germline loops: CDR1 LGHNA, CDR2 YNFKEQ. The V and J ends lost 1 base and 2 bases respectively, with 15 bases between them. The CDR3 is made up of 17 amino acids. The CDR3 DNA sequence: TGTGCCAGCAGCCAAGTTCACTACGGGTCTCCCTACAATGAGCAGTTCTTC. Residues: CASSQVHYGSPYNEQFF.

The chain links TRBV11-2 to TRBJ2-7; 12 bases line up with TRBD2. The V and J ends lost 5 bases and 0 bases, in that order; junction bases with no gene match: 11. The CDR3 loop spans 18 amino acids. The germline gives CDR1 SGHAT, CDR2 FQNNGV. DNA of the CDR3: TGTGCCAGCAGCAGTTTTTACGGACTAGCGGGGCCCTCCTACGAGCAGTACTTC. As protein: CASSSFYGLAGPSYEQYF.

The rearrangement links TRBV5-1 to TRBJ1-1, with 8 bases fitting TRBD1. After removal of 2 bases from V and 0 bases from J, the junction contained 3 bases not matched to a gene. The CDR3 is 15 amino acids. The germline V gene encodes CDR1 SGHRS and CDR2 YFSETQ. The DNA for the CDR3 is TGCGCCAGCAGCTTACAGACAGGGGTGAACACTGAAGCTTTCTTT. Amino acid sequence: CASSLQTGVNTEAFF.

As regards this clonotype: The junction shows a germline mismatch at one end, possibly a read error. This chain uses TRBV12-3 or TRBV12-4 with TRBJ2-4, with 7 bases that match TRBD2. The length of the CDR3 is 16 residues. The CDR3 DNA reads TGTGCCAGCAGTTCCTCACTAGCGAGAGCCGAAAACATTCAGTACTTC. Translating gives CASSSSLARAENIQYF.

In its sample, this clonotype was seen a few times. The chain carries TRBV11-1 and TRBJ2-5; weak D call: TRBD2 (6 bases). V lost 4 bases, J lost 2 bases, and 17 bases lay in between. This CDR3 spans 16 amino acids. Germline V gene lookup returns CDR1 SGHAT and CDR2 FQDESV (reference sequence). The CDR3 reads CASSSGLGTLQETQYF. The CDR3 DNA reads TGTGCCAGCAGCTCGGGACTCGGGACCCTTCAAGAGACCCAGTACTTC.

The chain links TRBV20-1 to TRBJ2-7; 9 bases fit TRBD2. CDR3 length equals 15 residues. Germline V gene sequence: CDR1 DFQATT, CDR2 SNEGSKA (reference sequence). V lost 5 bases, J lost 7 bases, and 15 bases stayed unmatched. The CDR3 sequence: CSASRLAGGSDEQYF. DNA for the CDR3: TGCAGTGCTTCACGTCTCGCGGGGGGGAGCGATGAGCAGTACTTC.

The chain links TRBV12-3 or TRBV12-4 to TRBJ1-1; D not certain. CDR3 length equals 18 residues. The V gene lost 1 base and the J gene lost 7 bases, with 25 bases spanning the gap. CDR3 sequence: CASSLVYPSRPDRNEAFF. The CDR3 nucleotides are TGTGCCAGCAGTTTAGTATACCCGAGCAGGCCGGATCGGAATGAAGCTTTCTTT.

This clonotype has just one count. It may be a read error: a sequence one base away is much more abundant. In DNA, the CDR3 is TGTGCCAGCAGCCAAGATAGAGGCAGGGAAAAGGAGCAGTTCTTC. This sequence encodes CASSQDRGREKEQFF. The chain has TRBV4-2 and TRBJ2-1; the D gene is possibly TRBD1 (5 bases). Deletions cut 0 bases from V and 10 bases from J, with 16 bases between. The CDR3 length is 15 residues. Germline V gene lookup returns CDR1 LGHNA and CDR2 YNFKEQ.

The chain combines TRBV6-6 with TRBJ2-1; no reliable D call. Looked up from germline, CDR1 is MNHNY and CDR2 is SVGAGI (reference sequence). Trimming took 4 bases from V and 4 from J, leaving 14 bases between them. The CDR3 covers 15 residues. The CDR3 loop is CASSSPLQGYNEQFF. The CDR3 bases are TGTGCCAGCAGTTCCCCCTTACAAGGTTACAATGAGCAGTTCTTC.

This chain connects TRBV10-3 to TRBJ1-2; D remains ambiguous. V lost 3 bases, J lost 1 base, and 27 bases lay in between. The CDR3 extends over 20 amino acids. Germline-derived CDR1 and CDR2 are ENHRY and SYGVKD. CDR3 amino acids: CAISDPALEVLRKINYGYTF. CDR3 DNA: TGTGCCATCAGTGATCCCGCCTTGGAGGTACTAAGAAAGATTAACTATGGCTACACCTTC.

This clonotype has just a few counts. The CDR3 nucleotides read TGTGCCAGCAGTTTAATGTCAAACAATGAGCAGTTCTTC. Translation gives CASSLMSNNEQFF. The gene calls are TRBV12-3 or TRBV12-4 and TRBJ2-1; D not certain. CDR3 length: 13 amino acids. V lost 2 bases and J lost 5, with 7 bases in between.

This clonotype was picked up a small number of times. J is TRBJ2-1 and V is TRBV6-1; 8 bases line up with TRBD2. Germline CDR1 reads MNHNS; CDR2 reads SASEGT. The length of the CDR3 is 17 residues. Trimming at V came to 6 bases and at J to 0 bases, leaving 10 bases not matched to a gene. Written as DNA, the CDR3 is TGTGCCAGCAGACTAGCGGTGGGCCCCAACTCCTACAATGAGCAGTTCTTC. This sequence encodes CASRLAVGPNSYNEQFF.